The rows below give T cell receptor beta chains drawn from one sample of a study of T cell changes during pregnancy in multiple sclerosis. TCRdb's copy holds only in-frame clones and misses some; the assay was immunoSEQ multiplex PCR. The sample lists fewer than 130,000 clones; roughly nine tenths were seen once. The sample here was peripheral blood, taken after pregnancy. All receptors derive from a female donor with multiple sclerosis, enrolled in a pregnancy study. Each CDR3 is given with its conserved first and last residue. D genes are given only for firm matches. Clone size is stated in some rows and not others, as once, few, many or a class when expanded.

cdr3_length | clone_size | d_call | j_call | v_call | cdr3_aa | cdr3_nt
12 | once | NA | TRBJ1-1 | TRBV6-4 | CATTPGNTEAFF | TGTGCCACTACCCCCGGGAACACTGAAGCTTTCTTT
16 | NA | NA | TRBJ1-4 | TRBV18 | CASSPNRQLQNEKLFF | TGTGCCAGCTCACCCAACCGACAGCTACAGAATGAAAAACTGTTTTTT
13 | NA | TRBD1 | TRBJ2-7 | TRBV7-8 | CASSEGQDYEQYF | TGTGCCAGCAGTGAGGGACAGGACTACGAGCAGTACTTC
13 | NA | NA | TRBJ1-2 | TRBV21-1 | CASSKVYRGGYTF | TGTGCCAGCAGCAAAGTTTACAGGGGAGGCTACACCTTC
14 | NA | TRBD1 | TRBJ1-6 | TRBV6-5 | CASSYQGAGSPLHF | TGTGCCAGCAGTTATCAGGGGGCCGGTTCACCCCTCCACTTT
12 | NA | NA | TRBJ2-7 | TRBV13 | CASSGAGYEQYF | TGTGCCAGTTCAGGGGCGGGCTACGAGCAGTACTTC
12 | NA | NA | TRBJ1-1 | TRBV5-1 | CASSLGGFEAFF | TGCGCCAGCAGCTTGGGAGGGTTCGAAGCTTTCTTT
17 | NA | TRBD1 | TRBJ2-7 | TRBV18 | CASSPAGRTGFTYEQYF | TGTGCCAGCTCACCGGCGGGAAGGACAGGGTTTACCTACGAGCAGTACTTC
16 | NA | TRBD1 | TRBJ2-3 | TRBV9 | CASSALGTGGTDTQYF | TGTGCCAGCTCCGCCCTCGGGACAGGGGGCACAGATACGCAGTATTTT
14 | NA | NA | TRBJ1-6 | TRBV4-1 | CASAHGRGESPLHF | TGCGCCAGCGCCCATGGCAGGGGAGAATCACCCCTCCACTTT
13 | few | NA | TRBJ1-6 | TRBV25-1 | CASSADTKSPLHF | TGTGCCAGCAGTGCAGACACCAAATCACCCCTCCACTTT
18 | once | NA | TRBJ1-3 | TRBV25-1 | CASSEFSGLGGSGNTIYF | TGTGCCAGCAGTGAATTCTCCGGGTTGGGGGGATCTGGAAACACCATATATTTT
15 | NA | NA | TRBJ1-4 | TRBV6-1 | CASGQGGEVGEKLFF | TGTGCCAGTGGGCAGGGTGGGGAGGTGGGTGAAAAACTGTTTTTT
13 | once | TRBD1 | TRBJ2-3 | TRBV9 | CASSVVTGDELNF | TGTGCCAGCAGCGTAGTAACAGGGGATGAGCTGAATTTT
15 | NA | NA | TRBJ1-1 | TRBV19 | CASSISQGMYTEAFF | TGTGCCAGTAGTATATCCCAGGGTATGTACACTGAAGCTTTCTTT
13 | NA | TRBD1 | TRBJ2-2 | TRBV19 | CASGTGRVGELFF | TGTGCCAGTGGGACAGGGCGGGTAGGGGAGCTGTTTTTT
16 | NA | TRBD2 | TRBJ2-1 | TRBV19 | CASSPPGTSGYNEQFF | TGTGCCAGTAGCCCCCCCGGGACTAGCGGTTACAATGAGCAGTTCTTC
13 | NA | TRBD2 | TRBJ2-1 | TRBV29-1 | CSVLRGGPAEQFF | TGCAGCGTTTTGCGGGGGGGTCCCGCTGAGCAGTTCTTC
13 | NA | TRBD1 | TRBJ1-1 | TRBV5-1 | CASRWTGNTEAFF | TGCGCCAGCAGATGGACAGGTAACACTGAAGCTTTCTTT
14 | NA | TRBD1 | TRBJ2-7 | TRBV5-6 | CASSFGTAVYEQYF | TGTGCCAGCAGCTTCGGGACAGCCGTCTACGAGCAGTACTTC
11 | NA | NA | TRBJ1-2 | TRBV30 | CAWRAMGGGTF | TGTGCCTGGAGGGCGATGGGGGGAGGGACCTTC
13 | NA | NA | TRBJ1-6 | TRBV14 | CASSPVARAPLHF | TGTGCCAGCAGCCCCGTCGCGAGGGCACCCCTCCACTTT
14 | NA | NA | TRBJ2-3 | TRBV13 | CASVPSGGTDTQYF | TGTGCCAGCGTACCCAGTGGGGGGACAGATACGCAGTATTTT
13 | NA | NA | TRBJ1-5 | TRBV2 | CASVARGNQPQHF | TGTGCCAGCGTGGCCAGGGGCAATCAGCCCCAGCATTTT
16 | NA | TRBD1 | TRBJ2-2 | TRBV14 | CASSQVQGANTGELFF | TGTGCCAGCAGCCAGGTCCAGGGGGCTAACACCGGGGAGCTGTTTTTT
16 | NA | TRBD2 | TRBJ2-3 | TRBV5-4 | CASSLQRGAGGDTQYF | TGTGCCAGCAGCTTGCAGCGGGGGGCGGGCGGAGATACGCAGTATTTT
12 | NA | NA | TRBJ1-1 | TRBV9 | CASSDLEGRAFF | TGTGCCAGCAGCGACCTGGAGGGGAGAGCTTTCTTT
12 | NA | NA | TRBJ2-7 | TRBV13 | CASSSGRGEQYF | TGTGCCAGCAGCTCGGGCAGGGGCGAGCAGTACTTC
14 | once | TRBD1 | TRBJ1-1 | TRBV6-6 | CASSPLGGNTEAFF | TGTGCCAGCAGCCCCTTAGGGGGCAACACTGAAGCTTTCTTT
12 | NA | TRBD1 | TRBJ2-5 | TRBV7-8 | CAIIDREETQYF | TGTGCCATCATCGACAGGGAAGAGACCCAGTACTTC
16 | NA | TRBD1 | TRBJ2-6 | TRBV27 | CASSPSTGEITYVLTF | TGTGCCAGCAGTCCGTCGACAGGGGAGATAACTTACGTCCTGACTTTC
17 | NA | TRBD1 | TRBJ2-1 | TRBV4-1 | CASSQEYTGTGTGEQFF | TGCGCCAGCAGCCAAGAGTACACCGGGACAGGGACCGGTGAGCAGTTCTTC
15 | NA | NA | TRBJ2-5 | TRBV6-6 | CASSYSQRKEETQYF | TGTGCCAGCAGTTACTCCCAGCGGAAAGAAGAGACCCAGTACTTC
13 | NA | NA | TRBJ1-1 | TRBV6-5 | CASSLEEDTEAFF | TGTGCCAGCAGCTTAGAGGAGGACACTGAAGCTTTCTTT
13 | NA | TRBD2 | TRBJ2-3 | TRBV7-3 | CASSPGTSGTQYF | TGTGCCAGCAGCCCAGGGACTAGCGGTACGCAGTATTTT
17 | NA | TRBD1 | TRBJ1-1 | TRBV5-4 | CASSPKSVGQRNTEAFF | TGTGCCAGCAGCCCAAAATCCGTGGGACAGAGAAACACTGAAGCTTTCTTT
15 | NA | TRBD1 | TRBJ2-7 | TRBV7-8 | CASSTPTGSHYEQYF | TGTGCCAGCAGCACCCCGACAGGGTCTCACTACGAGCAGTACTTC
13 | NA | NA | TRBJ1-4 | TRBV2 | CASSTRTSEKLFF | TGTGCCAGCTCGACTAGGACGTCGGAAAAACTGTTTTTT
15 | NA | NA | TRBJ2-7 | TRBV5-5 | CASSLIRGTAYEQYF | TGTGCCAGCAGCTTGATCCGCGGGACAGCATACGAGCAGTACTTC
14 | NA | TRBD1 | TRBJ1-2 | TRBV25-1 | CASSEFRTGGPYTF | TGTGCCAGCAGTGAATTTAGGACAGGGGGACCCTACACCTTC
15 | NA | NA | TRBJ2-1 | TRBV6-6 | CASSYLGGSGNEQFF | TGTGCCAGCAGTTACCTCGGGGGATCTGGTAATGAGCAGTTCTTC
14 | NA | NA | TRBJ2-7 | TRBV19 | CASSIERGPYEQYF | TGTGCCAGTAGTATAGAGCGGGGGCCCTACGAGCAGTACTTC
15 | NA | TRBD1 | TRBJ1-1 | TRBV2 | CASSPSGQGFAEAFF | TGTGCCAGCAGTCCTTCGGGACAGGGGTTCGCTGAAGCTTTCTTT
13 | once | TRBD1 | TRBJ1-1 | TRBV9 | CASSERTGGMTFF | TGTGCCAGCAGCGAAAGGACAGGGGGCATGACTTTCTTT
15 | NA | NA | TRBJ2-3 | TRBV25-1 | CASSEGLGRTDTQYF | TGTGCCAGCAGTGAAGGGTTGGGGCGCACAGATACGCAGTATTTT
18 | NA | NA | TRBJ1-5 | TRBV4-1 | CASSQDGVSGFSNQPQHF | TGCGCCAGCAGCCAAGACGGGGTGAGCGGTTTTAGCAATCAGCCCCAGCATTTT
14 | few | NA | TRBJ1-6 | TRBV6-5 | CASSGQTYNSPLHF | TGTGCCAGCAGTGGACAGACCTATAATTCACCCCTCCACTTT
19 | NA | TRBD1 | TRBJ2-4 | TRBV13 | CASSLVGQGTPVAKNIQYF | TGTGCCAGCAGCTTAGTGGGACAGGGTACTCCGGTAGCCAAAAACATTCAGTACTTC
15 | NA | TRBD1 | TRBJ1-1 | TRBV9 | CASSPRQGLNTEAFF | TGTGCCAGCAGCCCGCGACAGGGATTGAACACTGAAGCTTTCTTT
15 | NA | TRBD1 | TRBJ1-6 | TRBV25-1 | CASRHRGDFNSPLHF | TGTGCCAGCAGGCACAGGGGGGATTTTAATTCACCCCTCCACTTT
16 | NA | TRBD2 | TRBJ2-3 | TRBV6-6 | CASSYALAGGTDTQYF | TGTGCCAGCAGTTACGCGCTAGCGGGGGGGACAGATACGCAGTATTTT
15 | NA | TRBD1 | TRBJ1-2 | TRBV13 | CASSWATGGDYGYTF | TGTGCCAGCAGCTGGGCCACAGGGGGGGACTATGGCTACACCTTC
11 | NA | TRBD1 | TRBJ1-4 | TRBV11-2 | CASSLAGQPFF | TGTGCCAGCAGCTTAGCGGGACAGCCTTTTTTT